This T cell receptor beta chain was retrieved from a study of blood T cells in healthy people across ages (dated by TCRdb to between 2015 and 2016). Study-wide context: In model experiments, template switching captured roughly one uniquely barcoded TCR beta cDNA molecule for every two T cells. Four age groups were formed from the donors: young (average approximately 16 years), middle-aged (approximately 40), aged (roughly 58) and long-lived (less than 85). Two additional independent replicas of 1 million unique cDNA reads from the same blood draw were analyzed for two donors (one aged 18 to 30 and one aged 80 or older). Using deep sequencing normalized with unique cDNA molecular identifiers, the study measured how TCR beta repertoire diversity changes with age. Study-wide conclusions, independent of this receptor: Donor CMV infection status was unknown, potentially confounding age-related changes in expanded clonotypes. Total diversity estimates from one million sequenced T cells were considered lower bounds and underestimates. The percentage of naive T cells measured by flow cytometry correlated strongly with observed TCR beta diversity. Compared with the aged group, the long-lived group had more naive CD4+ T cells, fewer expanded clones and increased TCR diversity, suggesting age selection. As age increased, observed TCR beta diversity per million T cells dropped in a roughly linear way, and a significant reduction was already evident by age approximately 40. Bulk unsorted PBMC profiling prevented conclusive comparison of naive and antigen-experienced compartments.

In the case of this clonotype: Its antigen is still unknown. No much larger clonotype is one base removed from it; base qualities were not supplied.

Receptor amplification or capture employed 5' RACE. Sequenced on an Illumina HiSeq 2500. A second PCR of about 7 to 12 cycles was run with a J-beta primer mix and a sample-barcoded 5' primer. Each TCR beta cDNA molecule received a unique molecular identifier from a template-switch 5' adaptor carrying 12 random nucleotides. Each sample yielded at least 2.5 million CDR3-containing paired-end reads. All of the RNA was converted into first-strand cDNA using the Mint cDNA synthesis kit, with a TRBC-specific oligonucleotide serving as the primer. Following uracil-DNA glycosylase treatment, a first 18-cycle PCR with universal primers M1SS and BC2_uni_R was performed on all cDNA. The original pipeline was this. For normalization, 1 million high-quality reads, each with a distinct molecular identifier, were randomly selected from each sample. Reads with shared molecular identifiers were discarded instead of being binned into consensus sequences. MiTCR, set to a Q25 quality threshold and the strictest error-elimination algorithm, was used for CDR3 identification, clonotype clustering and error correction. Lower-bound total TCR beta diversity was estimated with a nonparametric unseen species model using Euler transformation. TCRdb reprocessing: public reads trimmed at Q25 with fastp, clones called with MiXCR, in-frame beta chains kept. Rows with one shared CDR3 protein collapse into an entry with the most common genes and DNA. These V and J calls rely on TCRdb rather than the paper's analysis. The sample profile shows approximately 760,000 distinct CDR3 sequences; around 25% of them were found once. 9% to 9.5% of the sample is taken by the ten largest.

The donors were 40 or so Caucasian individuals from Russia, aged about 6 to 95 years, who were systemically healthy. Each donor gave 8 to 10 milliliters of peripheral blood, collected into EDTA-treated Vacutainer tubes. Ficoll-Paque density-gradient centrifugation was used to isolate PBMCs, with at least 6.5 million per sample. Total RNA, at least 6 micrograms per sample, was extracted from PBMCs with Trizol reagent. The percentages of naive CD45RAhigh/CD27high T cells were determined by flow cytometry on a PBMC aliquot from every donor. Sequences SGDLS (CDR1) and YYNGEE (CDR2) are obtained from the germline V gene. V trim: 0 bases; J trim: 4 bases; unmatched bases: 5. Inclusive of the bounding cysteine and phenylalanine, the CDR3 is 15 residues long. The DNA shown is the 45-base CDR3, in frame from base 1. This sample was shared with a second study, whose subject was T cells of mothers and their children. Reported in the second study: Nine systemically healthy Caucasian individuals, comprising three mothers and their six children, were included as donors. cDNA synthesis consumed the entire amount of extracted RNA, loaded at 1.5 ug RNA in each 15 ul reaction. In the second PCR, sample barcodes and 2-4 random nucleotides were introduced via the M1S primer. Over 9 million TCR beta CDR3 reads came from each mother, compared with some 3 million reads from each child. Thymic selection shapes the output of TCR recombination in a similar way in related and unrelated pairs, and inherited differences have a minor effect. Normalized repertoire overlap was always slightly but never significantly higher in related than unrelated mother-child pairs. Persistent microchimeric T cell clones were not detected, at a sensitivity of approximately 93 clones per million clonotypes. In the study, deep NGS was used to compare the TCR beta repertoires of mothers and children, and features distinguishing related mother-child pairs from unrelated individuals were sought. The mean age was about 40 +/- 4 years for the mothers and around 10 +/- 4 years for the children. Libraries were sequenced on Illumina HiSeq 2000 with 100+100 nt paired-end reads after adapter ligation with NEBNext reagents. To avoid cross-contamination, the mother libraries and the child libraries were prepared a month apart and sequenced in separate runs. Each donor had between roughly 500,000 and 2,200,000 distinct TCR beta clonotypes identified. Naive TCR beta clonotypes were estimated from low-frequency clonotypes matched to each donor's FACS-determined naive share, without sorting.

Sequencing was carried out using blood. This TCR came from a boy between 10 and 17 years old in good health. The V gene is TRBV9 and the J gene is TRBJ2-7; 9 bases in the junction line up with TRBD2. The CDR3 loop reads CASSVGLAGDYEQYF. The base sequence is TGTGCCAGCAGCGTAGGATTAGCGGGGGATTACGAGCAGTACTTC.